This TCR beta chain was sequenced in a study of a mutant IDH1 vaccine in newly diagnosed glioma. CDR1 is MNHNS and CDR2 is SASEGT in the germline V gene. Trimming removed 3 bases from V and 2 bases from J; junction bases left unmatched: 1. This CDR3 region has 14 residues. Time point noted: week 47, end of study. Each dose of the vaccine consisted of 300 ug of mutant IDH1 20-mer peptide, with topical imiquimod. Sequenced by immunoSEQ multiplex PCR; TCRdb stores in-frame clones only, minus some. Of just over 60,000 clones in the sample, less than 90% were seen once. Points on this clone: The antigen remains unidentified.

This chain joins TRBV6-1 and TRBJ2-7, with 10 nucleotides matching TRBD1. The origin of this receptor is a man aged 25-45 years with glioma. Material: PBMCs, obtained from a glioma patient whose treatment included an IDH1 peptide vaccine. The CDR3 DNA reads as TGTGCCAGCAGTGAGGGGACAGGGGCCTACGAGCAGTACTTC. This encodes CASSEGTGAYEQYF.